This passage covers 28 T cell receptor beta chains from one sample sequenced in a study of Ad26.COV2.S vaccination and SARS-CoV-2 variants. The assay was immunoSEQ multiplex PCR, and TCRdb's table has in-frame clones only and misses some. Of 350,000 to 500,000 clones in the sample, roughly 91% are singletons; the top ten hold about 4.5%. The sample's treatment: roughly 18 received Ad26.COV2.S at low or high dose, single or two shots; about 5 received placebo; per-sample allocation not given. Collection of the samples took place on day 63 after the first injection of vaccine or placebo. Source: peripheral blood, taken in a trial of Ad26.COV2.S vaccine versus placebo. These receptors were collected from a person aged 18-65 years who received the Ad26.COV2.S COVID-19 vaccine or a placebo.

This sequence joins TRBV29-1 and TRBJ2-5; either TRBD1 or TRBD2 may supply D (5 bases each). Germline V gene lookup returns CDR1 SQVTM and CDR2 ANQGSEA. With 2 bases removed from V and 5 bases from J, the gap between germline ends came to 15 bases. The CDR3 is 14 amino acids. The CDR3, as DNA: TGCAGCGTTGAACCCGGGGACCCGGTGGAGACCCAGTACTTC. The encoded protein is CSVEPGDPVETQYF. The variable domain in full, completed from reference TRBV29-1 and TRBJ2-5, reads SAVISQKPSRDICQRGTSLTIQCQVDSQVTMMFWYRQQPGQSLTLIATANQGSEATYESGFVIDKFPISRPNLTFSTLTVSNMSPEDSSIYLCSVEPGDPVETQYFGPGTRLLVL.

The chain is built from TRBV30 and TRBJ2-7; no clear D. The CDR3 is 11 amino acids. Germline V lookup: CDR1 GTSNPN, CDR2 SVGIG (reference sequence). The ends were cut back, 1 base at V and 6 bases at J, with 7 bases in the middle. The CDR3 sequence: CAWSGSFEQYF. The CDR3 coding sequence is TGTGCCTGGAGTGGTAGCTTCGAGCAGTACTTC. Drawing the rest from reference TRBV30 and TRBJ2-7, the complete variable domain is SQTIHQWPATLVQPVGSPLSLECTVEGTSNPNLYWYRQAAGRGLQLLFYSVGIGQISSEVPQNLSASRPQDRQFILSSKKLLLSDSGFYLCAWSGSFEQYFGPGTRLTVT.

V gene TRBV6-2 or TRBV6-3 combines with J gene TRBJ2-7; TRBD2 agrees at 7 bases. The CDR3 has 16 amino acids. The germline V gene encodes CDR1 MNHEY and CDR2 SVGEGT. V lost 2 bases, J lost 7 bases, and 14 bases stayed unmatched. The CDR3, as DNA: TGTGCCAGCAGTTACACATTCCGAGGGACCGGGGGGGAGCAGTACTTC. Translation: CASSYTFRGTGGEQYF.

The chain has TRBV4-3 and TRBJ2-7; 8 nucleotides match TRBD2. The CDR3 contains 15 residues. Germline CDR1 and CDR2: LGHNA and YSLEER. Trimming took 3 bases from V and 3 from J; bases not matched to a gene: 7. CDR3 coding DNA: TGCGCCAGCAGCCAGTCGGGACTAGGGATCTACGAGCAGTACTTC. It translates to CASSQSGLGIYEQYF.

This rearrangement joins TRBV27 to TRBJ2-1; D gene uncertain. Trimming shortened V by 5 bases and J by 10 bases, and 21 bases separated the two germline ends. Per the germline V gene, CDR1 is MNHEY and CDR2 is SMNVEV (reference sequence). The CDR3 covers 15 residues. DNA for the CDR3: TGTGCCAGCAGTCCGACAACACAAGCCACCGGGGAGCAGTTCTTC. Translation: CASSPTTQATGEQFF.

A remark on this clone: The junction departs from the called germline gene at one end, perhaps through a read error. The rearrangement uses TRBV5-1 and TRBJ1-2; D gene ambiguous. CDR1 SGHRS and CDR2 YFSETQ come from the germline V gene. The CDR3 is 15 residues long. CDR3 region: CASRLESHLDYGYTF. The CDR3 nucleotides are TGCGCCAGCAGGTTGGAGAGCCACCTAGACTATGGCTACACCTTC. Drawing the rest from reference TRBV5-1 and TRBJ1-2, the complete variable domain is KAGVTQTPRYLIKTRGQQVTLSCSPISGHRSVSWYQQTPGQGLQFLFEYFSETQRNKGNFPGRFSGRQFSNSRSEMNVSTLELGDSALYLCASRLESHLDYGYTFGSGTRLTVV.

The CDR3 DNA reads as TGTGCCAGCTCACCTACCGGGTCTGGGGACTACGAGCAGTACTTC. Its translation is CASSPTGSGDYEQYF. The genes are TRBV18 and TRBJ2-7; D is undetermined. CDR3 length: 15 residues. From germline, CDR1 is KGHSH and CDR2 LQKENI. Trimming left V 3 bases short and J 3 bases short, with 15 bases between.

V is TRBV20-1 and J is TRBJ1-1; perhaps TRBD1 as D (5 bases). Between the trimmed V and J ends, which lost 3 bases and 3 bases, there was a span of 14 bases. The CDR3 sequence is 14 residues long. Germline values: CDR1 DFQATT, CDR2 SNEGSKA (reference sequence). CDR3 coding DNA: TGCAGTGCTAGTTGGGGCGGGAGGGACACTGAAGCTTTCTTT. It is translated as CSASWGGRDTEAFF.

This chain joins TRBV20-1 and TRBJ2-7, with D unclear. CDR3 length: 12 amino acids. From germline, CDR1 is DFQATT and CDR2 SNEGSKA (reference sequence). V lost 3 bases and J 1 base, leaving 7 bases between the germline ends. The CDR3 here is CSASAVSYEQYF. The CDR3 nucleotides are TGCAGTGCTAGTGCAGTATCCTACGAGCAGTACTTC.

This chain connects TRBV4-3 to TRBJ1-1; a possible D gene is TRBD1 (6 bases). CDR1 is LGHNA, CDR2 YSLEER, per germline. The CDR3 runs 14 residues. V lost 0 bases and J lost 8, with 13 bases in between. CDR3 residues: CASSQDESGTEAFF. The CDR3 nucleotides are TGCGCCAGCAGCCAAGACGAATCCGGGACAGAAGCTTTCTTT.

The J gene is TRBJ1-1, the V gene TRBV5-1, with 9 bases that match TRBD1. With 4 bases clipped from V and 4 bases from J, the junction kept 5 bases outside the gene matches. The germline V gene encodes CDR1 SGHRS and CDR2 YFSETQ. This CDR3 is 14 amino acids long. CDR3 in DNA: TGCGCCAGCAGCCCGGGACAGGGTAGCACTGAAGCTTTCTTT. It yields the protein CASSPGQGSTEAFF.

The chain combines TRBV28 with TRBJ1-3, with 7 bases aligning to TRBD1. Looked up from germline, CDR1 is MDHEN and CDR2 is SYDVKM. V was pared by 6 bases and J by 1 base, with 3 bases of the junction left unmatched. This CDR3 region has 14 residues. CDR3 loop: CASRSQGSGNTIYF. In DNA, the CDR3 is TGTGCCAGCAGATCACAGGGGTCTGGAAACACCATATATTTT. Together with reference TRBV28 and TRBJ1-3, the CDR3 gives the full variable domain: DVKVTQSSRYLVKRTGEKVFLECVQDMDHENMFWYRQDPGLGLRLIYFSYDVKMKEKGDIPEGYSVSREKKERFSLILESASTNQTSMYLCASRSQGSGNTIYFGEGSWLTVV.

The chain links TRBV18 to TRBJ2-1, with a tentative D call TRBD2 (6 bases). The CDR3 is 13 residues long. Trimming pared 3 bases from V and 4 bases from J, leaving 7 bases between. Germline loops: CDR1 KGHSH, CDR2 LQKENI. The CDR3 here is CASSPTSYNEQFF. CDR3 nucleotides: TGTGCCAGCTCACCGACTAGTTACAATGAGCAGTTCTTC.

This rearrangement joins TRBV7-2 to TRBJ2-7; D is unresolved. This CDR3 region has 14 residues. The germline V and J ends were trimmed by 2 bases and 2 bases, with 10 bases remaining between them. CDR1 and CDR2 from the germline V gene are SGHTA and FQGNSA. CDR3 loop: CASSLFGKTYEQYF. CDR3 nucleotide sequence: TGTGCCAGCAGCTTATTCGGCAAGACCTACGAGCAGTACTTC.

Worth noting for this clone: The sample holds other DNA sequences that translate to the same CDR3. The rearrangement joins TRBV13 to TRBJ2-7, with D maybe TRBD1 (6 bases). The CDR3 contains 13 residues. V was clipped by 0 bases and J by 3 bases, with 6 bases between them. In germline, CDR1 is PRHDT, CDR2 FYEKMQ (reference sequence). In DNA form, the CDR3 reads TGTGCCAGCAGCTTAGGGACAGGCTACGAGCAGTACTTC. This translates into CASSLGTGYEQYF.

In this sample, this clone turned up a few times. CDR3 coding DNA: TGTGCCAGCAGCCAACCTGTGATGGTGGGGCCGTACGGAGAGCAGTTCTTC. Translated: CASSQPVMVGPYGEQFF. The chain is built from TRBV3-1 (or the pseudogene TRBV3-2) and TRBJ2-1; maybe TRBD1 (5 bases). The CDR3 length is 17 residues. Trimming removed 2 bases at V and 10 bases at J, with 24 bases between. The germline CDR1 and CDR2 sequences are LGHDT and YNNKEL (reference sequence).

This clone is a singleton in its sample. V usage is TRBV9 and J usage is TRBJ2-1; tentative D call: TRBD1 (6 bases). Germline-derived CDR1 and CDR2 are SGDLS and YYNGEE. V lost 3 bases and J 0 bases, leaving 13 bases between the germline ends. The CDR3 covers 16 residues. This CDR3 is CASSAYRASSYNEQFF. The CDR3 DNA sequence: TGTGCCAGCAGCGCCTACAGGGCTAGCTCCTACAATGAGCAGTTCTTC.

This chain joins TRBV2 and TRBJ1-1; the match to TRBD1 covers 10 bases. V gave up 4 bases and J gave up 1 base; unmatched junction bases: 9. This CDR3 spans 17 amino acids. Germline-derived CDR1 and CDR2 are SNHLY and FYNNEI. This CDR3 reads CASSGPGQGPTNTEAFF. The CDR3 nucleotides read TGTGCCAGCAGTGGGCCGGGACAGGGGCCAACGAACACTGAAGCTTTCTTT.

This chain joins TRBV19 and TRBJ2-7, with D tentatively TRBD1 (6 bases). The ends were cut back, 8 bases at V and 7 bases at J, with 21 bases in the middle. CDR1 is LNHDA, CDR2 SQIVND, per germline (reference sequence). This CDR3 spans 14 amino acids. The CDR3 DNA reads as TGTGCCAGTGGTGGAGGCAGGGGCTCGGGGGAGCAGTACTTC. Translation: CASGGGRGSGEQYF.

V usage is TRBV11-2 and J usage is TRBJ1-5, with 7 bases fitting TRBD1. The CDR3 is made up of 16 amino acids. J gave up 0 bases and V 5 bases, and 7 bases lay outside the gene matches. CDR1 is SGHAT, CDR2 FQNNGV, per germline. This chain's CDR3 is CASSRGTVNSNQPQHF. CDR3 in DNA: TGTGCCAGCAGCCGGGGGACAGTTAATAGCAATCAGCCCCAGCATTTT.

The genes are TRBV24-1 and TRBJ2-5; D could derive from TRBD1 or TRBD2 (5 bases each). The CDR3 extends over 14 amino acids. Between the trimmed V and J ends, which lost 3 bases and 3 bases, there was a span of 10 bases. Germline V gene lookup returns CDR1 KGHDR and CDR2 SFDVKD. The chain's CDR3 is CATSDPGPKETQYF. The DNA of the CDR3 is TGTGCCACCAGTGATCCGGGGCCGAAAGAGACCCAGTACTTC.

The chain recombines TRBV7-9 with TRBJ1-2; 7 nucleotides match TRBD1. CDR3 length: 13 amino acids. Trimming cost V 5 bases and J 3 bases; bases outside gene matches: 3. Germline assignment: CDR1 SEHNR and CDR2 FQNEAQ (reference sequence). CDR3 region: CASSQGQYYGYTF. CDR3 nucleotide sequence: TGTGCCAGCAGCCAGGGACAGTACTATGGCTACACCTTC.

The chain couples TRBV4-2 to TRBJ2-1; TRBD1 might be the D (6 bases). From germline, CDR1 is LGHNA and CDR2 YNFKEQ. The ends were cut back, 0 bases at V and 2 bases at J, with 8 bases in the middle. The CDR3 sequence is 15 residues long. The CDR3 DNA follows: TGTGCCAGCAGCCAAGAAGACAGGACCTACAATGAGCAGTTCTTC. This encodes CASSQEDRTYNEQFF.

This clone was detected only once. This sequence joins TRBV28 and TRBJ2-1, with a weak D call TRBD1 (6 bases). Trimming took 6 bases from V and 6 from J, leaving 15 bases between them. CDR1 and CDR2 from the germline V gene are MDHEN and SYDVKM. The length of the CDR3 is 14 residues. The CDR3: CASRLRQGLNEQFF. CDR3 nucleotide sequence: TGTGCCAGCAGGTTACGGCAGGGGCTCAATGAGCAGTTCTTC.

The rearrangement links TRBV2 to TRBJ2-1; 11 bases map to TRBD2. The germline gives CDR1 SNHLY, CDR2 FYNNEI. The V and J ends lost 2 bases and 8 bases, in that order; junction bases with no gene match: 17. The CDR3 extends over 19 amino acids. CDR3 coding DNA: TGTGCCAGCAGTGAAATCCCCTCACACCTAGCGGGAGGCTCCTATGAGCAGTTCTTC. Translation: CASSEIPSHLAGGSYEQFF.

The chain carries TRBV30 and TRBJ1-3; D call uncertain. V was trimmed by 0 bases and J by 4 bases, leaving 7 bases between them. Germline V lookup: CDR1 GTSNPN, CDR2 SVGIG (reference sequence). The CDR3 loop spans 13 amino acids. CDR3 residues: CAWSVGAGNTIYF. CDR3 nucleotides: TGTGCCTGGAGTGTAGGCGCCGGAAACACCATATATTTT.

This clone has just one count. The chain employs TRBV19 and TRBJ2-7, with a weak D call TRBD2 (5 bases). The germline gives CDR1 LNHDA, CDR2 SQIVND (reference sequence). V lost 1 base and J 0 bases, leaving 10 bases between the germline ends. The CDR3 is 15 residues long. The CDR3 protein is CASSIGPGSSYEQYF. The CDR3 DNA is TGTGCCAGTAGTATAGGGCCTGGGAGCTCCTACGAGCAGTACTTC.

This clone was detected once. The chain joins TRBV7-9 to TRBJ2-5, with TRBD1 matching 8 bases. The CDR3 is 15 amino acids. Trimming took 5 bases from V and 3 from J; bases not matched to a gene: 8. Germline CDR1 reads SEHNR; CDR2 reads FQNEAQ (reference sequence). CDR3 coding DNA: TGTGCCAGCAGCGATAAGGACAGGGAAGAAGAGACCCAGTACTTC. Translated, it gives CASSDKDREEETQYF.